This entry is about one T cell receptor beta chain. Its target is unknown. The V and J ends lost 5 bases and 5 bases, in that order; junction bases with no gene match: 5. This CDR3 comprises 13 residues. In germline, CDR1 is MDHEN, CDR2 SYDVKM. This table comes from immunoSEQ multiplex PCR, and its TCRdb copy is limited to in-frame clones, with some not included. Altogether approximately 60,000 clones are present, 90% to 95% being singletons, with the ten largest covering roughly 1.6%. The data belong to a study of graft-versus-host responses after intestinal transplantation. About the study: Each transplant was multivisceral, liver-intestinal, or isolated intestinal. The study gave all recipients anti-thymocyte globulin induction, then tacrolimus and steroids for approximately 3 years.

Points from the study as a whole: High graft-versus-host to host-versus-graft T cell clonal ratios marked allografts of patients with graft-donor macrochimerism. Some GvH clones were seen earlier in gut or blood, suggesting intestinal origin.

The V gene is TRBV28, the J gene TRBJ2-5, with TRBD1 matching over 7 bases. The source is a human donor who was the organ donor for an intestinal transplant. The material sequenced was unstimulated CD8+ T cells sorted from spleen or lymph node cells, taken before transplant. The CDR3: CASSKTGWETQYF. Here the CDR3 DNA reads TGTGCCAGCAGTAAGACAGGGTGGGAGACCCAGTACTTC.